The 3 T cell receptor beta chains listed next were all sequenced from one sample in a study of cytomegalovirus exposure and HLA in healthy donors. The table came from immunoSEQ multiplex PCR; TCRdb's copy has only in-frame clones and leaves some out. The table shows some 250,000 clones, with less than 95% occurring only once. Material for sequencing was PBMCs. The receptors stem from a woman aged 25 to 39 in good health and CMV-seronegative.

This chain's CDR3 is CASSWGPAGKPYEQYF. The DNA of the CDR3 is TGTGCCAGCAGCTGGGGCCCAGCGGGAAAGCCCTACGAGCAGTACTTC. This chain uses TRBV5-4 with TRBJ2-7, with 7 bases identical to TRBD2. V was clipped by 3 bases and J by 2 bases; unmatched bases: 11. Germline CDR1 and CDR2: SGHNT and YYREEE (reference sequence). The CDR3 covers 16 residues.

The V and J genes are TRBV19 and TRBJ1-5; 9 nucleotides agree with TRBD1. Germline-derived CDR1 and CDR2 are LNHDA and SQIVND (reference sequence). After removal of 4 bases from V and 2 bases from J, the junction contained 3 bases not matched to a gene. This CDR3 spans 15 amino acids. The CDR3 DNA sequence: TGTGCCAGTAGTAGACAGGGGGACGGCAATCAGCCCCAGCATTTT. Its protein product is CASSRQGDGNQPQHF.

The chain couples TRBV28 to TRBJ2-7; 7 nucleotides line up with TRBD2. The CDR3 extends over 15 amino acids. Germline values: CDR1 MDHEN, CDR2 SYDVKM. V lost 4 bases and J lost 5; bases outside the gene matches: 11. The CDR3, as DNA: TGTGCCAGCAGTTCCCGGGGAGGGCTGGGAGACGAGCAGTACTTC. Its protein product is CASSSRGGLGDEQYF.